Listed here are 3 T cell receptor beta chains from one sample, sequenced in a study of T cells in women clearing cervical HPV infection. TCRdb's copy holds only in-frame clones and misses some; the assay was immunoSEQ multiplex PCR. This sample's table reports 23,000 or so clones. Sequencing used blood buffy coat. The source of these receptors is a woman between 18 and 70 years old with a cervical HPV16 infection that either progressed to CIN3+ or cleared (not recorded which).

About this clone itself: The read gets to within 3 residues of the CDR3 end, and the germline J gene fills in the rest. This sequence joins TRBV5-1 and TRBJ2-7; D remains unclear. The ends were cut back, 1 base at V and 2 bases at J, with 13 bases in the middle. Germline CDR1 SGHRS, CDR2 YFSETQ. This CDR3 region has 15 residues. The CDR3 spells CASSLLDTQTYEQYF. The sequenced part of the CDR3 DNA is TGCGCCAGCAGCTTGCTCGACACCCAGACCTACGAG.

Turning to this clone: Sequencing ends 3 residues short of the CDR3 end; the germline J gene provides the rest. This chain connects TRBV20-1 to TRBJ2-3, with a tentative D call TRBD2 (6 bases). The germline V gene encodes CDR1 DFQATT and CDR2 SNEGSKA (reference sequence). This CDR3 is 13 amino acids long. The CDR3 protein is CSARGDLQETQYF. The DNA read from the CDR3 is TGCAGTGCTAGGGGGGACTTACAAGAGACG.

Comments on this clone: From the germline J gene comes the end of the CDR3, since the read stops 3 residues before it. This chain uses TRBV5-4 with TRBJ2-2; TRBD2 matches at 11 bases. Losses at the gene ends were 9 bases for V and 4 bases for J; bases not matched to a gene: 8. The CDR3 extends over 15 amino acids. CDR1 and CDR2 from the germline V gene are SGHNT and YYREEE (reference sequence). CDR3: CATTPSGRPTGELFF. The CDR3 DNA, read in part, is TGTGCCACCACCCCTAGCGGGAGGCCCACCGGGGAG.